The rows below give T cell receptor beta chains drawn from one sample of a study of beta chain features in type 1 diabetes. Clones were sequenced by immunoSEQ multiplex PCR, and TCRdb holds only the in-frame ones, with some missing. The table records some 350,000 clones, around 9.6% of them present only once. The material sequenced was central memory CD4+ T cells from blood. These receptors were obtained from a man younger than 40 with type 1 diabetes. Both conserved end residues are part of each CDR3. The D gene is left open where the match is weak. The size field is filled for only some rows; it gives once, few, many or a size class.

abundance | d_gene | j_gene | v_gene | CDR3nt | CDR3aa
- | TRBD2 | TRBJ2-3 | TRBV27 | TGTGCCAGCAGTTGGACTAGCGGGAGCGGAGATACGCAGTATTTT | CASSWTSGSGDTQYF
- | - | TRBJ2-2 | TRBV11-1 | TGTGCCAGCAGCTCAAAGAACACCGGGGAGCTGTTTTTT | CASSSKNTGELFF
few | - | TRBJ2-2 | TRBV11-2 | TGTGCCAGCAGCTTAGAGGGGGGCGCTAGAAGGGTGCTGTTTTTT | CASSLEGGARRVLFF
many | TRBD1 | TRBJ1-2 | TRBV5-1 | TGCGCCAGCAGCCTCGGGACAGGGCAGAACTATGGCTACACCTTC | CASSLGTGQNYGYTF
few | TRBD2 | TRBJ2-1 | TRBV6-4 | TGTGCCAGCAGTGTAACGGGGGGTGAGCAGTTCTTC | CASSVTGGEQFF
once | TRBD1 | TRBJ2-5 | TRBV18 | TGTGCCAGCTCACTAGGGACAGAGCAGACCCAGTACTTC | CASSLGTEQTQYF
few | - | TRBJ2-7 | TRBV7-9 | TGTGCCAGCAGCTTCGGACAGACCTACGAGCAGTACTTC | CASSFGQTYEQYF
many | - | TRBJ1-5 | TRBV4-1 | TGCGCCAGCAGCCAAGTGGGGGAGCACGGCGGTCAGCCCCAGCATTTT | CASSQVGEHGGQPQHF
- | TRBD2 | TRBJ2-1 | TRBV7-3 | TGTGCCAGCAGCTTATCCGGGACTAGCGGCTTCAATGAGCAGTTCTTC | CASSLSGTSGFNEQFF
- | - | TRBJ1-5 | TRBV7-2 | TGTGCCAGCAGCTTAGCAGGATTCAATCAGCCCCAGCATTTT | CASSLAGFNQPQHF
- | - | TRBJ2-3 | TRBV10-1 | TGCGCCAGCAGTCCTCCGGGGGCCCGGGATACGCAGTATTTT | CASSPPGARDTQYF
- | TRBD2 | TRBJ2-3 | TRBV4-3 | TGCGCCAGCAGCCAAGATGCTTCGGCTAGCGGGGGCACAGATACGCAGTATTTT | CASSQDASASGGTDTQYF
few | - | TRBJ1-2 | TRBV7-2 | TGTGCCAGCAGCATCGCCGGGGAATATGGCTACACCTTC | CASSIAGEYGYTF
few | - | TRBJ2-3 | TRBV7-2 | TGTGCCAGCAGCCCCGAGGGGGGCACAGATACGCAGTATTTT | CASSPEGGTDTQYF
- | - | TRBJ1-1 | TRBV6-5 | TGTGCCAGCAGTCTGACATCCTCGGACACTGAAGCTTTCTTT | CASSLTSSDTEAFF
few | - | TRBJ2-7 | TRBV13 | TGTGCCAGCAGCTTACGCGGGGGCCAGGGGGAGCAGTACTTC | CASSLRGGQGEQYF
few | TRBD1 | TRBJ1-2 | TRBV6-5 | TGTGCCAGCAGTGTCCGGACAGGGGGCAACTATGGCTACACCTTC | CASSVRTGGNYGYTF
- | TRBD2 | TRBJ2-1 | TRBV7-2 | TGTGCCAGCAGCTTATCGGGAGGGATCGATGAGCAGTTCTTC | CASSLSGGIDEQFF
- | - | TRBJ2-7 | TRBV2 | TGTGCCAGCGCCTTACAGAGCGGTAGCTACGAGCAGTACTTC | CASALQSGSYEQYF
- | - | TRBJ2-1 | TRBV11-2 | TGTGCCAGCAGCTTGGCCCAACAGGGTGAGCAGTTCTTC | CASSLAQQGEQFF
many | - | TRBJ2-1 | TRBV28 | TGTGCCAGCAGTCAGGACAGACACAATGAGCAGTTCTTC | CASSQDRHNEQFF
- | - | TRBJ1-2 | TRBV6-5 | TGTGCCAGCAGTTACTCGGGCCAGGGGTCGGGTGGCTACACCTTC | CASSYSGQGSGGYTF
many | - | TRBJ1-2 | TRBV11-2 | TGTGCCAGCAGCGCCTTGAGAAGTAACTATGGCTACACCTTC | CASSALRSNYGYTF
- | - | TRBJ1-5 | TRBV6-6 | TGTGCCAGCAATAAACAGGGTAGAGGCAATCAGCCCCAGCATTTT | CASNKQGRGNQPQHF
- | - | TRBJ2-7 | TRBV7-9 | TGTGCCAGCAGCTTAGCGCTTGCGAGGATCGGGGAGCAGTACTTC | CASSLALARIGEQYF
- | - | TRBJ2-7 | TRBV18 | TGTGCCAGCTCAACGCAGGAGGGATTTGATCTTCGGGGACCGAAGCAGTACTTC | CASSTQEGFDLRGPKQYF
- | - | TRBJ2-1 | TRBV5-1 | TGCGCCAGCAGCTTAGGCGCCGACCCTGCCTACAATGAGCAGTTCTTC | CASSLGADPAYNEQFF
few | - | TRBJ1-4 | TRBV30 | TGTGCCTGGAGGGCAAGCCCTGAAAAACTGTTTTTT | CAWRASPEKLFF
few | - | TRBJ2-7 | TRBV28 | TGTGCCAGCAGTCACGGACAAACCTACGAGCAGTACTTC | CASSHGQTYEQYF